These 31 T cell receptor beta chains were all obtained from the same sample, sequenced in a study of blood T cell repertoires in COVID-19. The table came from immunoSEQ multiplex PCR; TCRdb's copy has only in-frame clones and leaves some out. The sample has about 220,000 clones, roughly 80% seen once. Sequenced input: peripheral blood. The receptors derive from a man aged 25-40 years with active or convalescent COVID-19.

In its sample, this clone was seen a few times. The V call is TRBV24-1, the J call TRBJ1-6, with a weak D call TRBD1 (5 bases). The CDR3 contains 15 residues. Germline V gene sequence: CDR1 KGHDR, CDR2 SFDVKD. V shed 2 bases and J shed 10 bases, with 14 bases lying between them. The CDR3 bases are TGTGCCACCAGTGATTCGAGCAGGGCCAACTCACCCCTCCACTTT. Translation: CATSDSSRANSPLHF.

This clone was found a few times. J is TRBJ1-1 and V is TRBV7-2, with 7 bases aligning to TRBD1. From germline, CDR1 is SGHTA and CDR2 FQGNSA. The CDR3 extends over 15 amino acids. The junction had 6 bases not matched to a gene; V was cut back by 0 bases and J by 5 bases. CDR3 region: CASSLAATGRTEAFF. The CDR3 DNA is TGTGCCAGCAGCTTAGCGGCGACAGGGAGGACTGAAGCTTTCTTT.

The V gene is TRBV7-2, the J gene TRBJ2-2; D is possibly TRBD2 (6 bases). Trimming took 1 base from V and 5 from J, leaving 14 bases between them. CDR1 and CDR2 (germline): SGHTA, FQGNSA. This CDR3 comprises 16 residues. The CDR3 region is CASSLVATRGTGELFF. CDR3 bases: TGTGCCAGCAGCTTAGTAGCCACCCGGGGGACCGGGGAGCTGTTTTTT.

This rearrangement joins TRBV7-2 to TRBJ1-3; 7 bases fit TRBD1. Trimming at V came to 4 bases and at J to 6 bases, leaving 12 bases not matched to a gene. CDR1 and CDR2 (germline): SGHTA, FQGNSA. This CDR3 comprises 16 residues. CDR3 region: CASSSGSRQGANTIYF. The CDR3 coding sequence is TGTGCCAGCAGCTCCGGATCGAGACAGGGTGCAAACACCATATATTTT.

The chain has TRBV7-9 and TRBJ2-2; maybe TRBD2 (6 bases). Per the germline V gene, CDR1 is SEHNR and CDR2 is FQNEAQ (reference sequence). V was trimmed by 5 bases and J by 10 bases, leaving 14 bases between them. The CDR3 extends over 13 amino acids. CDR3 nucleotides: TGTGCCAGCAGCGAGGACGGGAGTCCGGAGCTGTTTTTT. This translates into CASSEDGSPELFF.

The gene calls are TRBV28 and TRBJ2-3; D is unclear. V dropped 10 bases and J dropped 2 bases, with 10 bases sitting between them. This CDR3 is 12 amino acids long. Per the germline V gene, CDR1 is MDHEN and CDR2 is SYDVKM. The CDR3 DNA sequence: TGTGCCACGACTCCTACCACAGATACGCAGTATTTT. It encodes CATTPTTDTQYF.

This clone came up once. The gene calls are TRBV3-1 (or the pseudogene TRBV3-2) and TRBJ1-1; D perhaps matches TRBD1 (6 bases). The CDR3 totals 15 residues. Trimming shortened V by 0 bases and J by 6 bases, and 14 bases separated the two germline ends. Germline V lookup: CDR1 LGHDT, CDR2 YNNKEL (reference sequence). The chain's CDR3 is CASSQDRTGWSEAFF. As DNA, the CDR3 is TGTGCCAGCAGCCAAGATCGCACAGGGTGGTCTGAAGCTTTCTTT.

The gene calls are TRBV7-9 and TRBJ1-6; no clear D gene. This CDR3 has 12 amino acids. The V end was cut by 5 bases, the J end by 11 bases, with 10 bases between. The V gene's germline CDR1 is SEHNR and CDR2 FQNEAQ (reference sequence). CDR3 sequence: CASSLDSTPLHF. The CDR3 coding sequence is TGTGCCAGCAGCCTAGACTCGACACCCCTCCACTTT.

This clone was detected only a few times. The chain combines TRBV14 with TRBJ2-4, with 8 positions matching TRBD1. Germline V gene lookup returns CDR1 SGHDN and CDR2 FVKESK. V was pared by 8 bases and J by 6 bases, with 6 bases of the junction left unmatched. The CDR3 is 13 residues long. The CDR3 reads CASGRGRGNIQYF. The CDR3 bases are TGTGCCAGCGGCAGGGGGCGCGGAAACATTCAGTACTTC. Full variable domain (remainder filled in from reference TRBV14 and TRBJ2-4): EAGVTQFPSHSVIEKGQTVTLRCDPISGHDNLYWYRRVMGKEIKFLLHFVKESKQDESGMPNNRFLAERTGGTYSTLKVQPAELEDSGVYFCASGRGRGNIQYFGAGTRLSVL.

This clone showed up just once. The chain uses TRBV14 and TRBJ2-1, with 11 positions matching TRBD2. CDR3 length: 15 amino acids. The germline CDR1 and CDR2 sequences are SGHDN and FVKESK. V gave up 2 bases and J gave up 9 bases; unmatched junction bases: 6. Written as DNA, the CDR3 is TGTGCCAGCAGCCAAAGACTAGCGGGAAGTGGTGAGCAGTTCTTC. It is translated as CASSQRLAGSGEQFF.

Only a few counts were recorded for this clone. V is TRBV6-5 and J is TRBJ2-1; D is possibly TRBD2 (6 bases). CDR3 length: 15 residues. V was shortened by 5 bases and J by 8 bases, with 19 bases between the two germline ends. Germline CDR1 reads MNHEY; CDR2 reads SVGAGI. CDR3 residues: CASSPGLLGSDEQFF. In nucleotides, the CDR3 is TGTGCCAGCAGTCCCGGACTACTCGGGAGCGATGAGCAGTTCTTC.

The chain recombines TRBV29-1 with TRBJ2-3, with 7 positions matching TRBD2. V was pared by 4 bases and J by 4 bases, with 14 bases of the junction left unmatched. The germline gives CDR1 SQVTM, CDR2 ANQGSEA. CDR3 length: 16 residues. The CDR3 coding sequence is TGCAGCGTTGTGTGTCCGGCGAGCGGGATCCCAGATACGCAGTATTTT. Amino acid sequence: CSVVCPASGIPDTQYF.

The rearrangement uses TRBV7-9 and TRBJ2-1; 7 nucleotides line up with TRBD2. CDR3 size: 16 residues. Germline CDR1 is SEHNR and CDR2 is FQNEAQ (reference sequence). V was clipped by 5 bases and J by 4 bases; unmatched bases: 11. The CDR3 DNA follows: TGTGCCAGCAGCGCGACACCTAGCGGACAATACAATGAGCAGTTCTTC. This codes for CASSATPSGQYNEQFF.

V usage is TRBV7-2 and J usage is TRBJ2-5; D is uncertain. CDR1 and CDR2 (germline): SGHTA, FQGNSA. This CDR3 contains 14 residues. Between the trimmed V and J ends, which lost 0 bases and 2 bases, there was a span of 7 bases. CDR3 in DNA: TGTGCCAGCAGCTTAGCGTTCCGGCAAGAGACCCAGTACTTC. Translation: CASSLAFRQETQYF. Drawing the rest from reference TRBV7-2 and TRBJ2-5, the complete variable domain is GAGVSQSPSNKVTEKGKDVELRCDPISGHTALYWYRQSLGQGLEFLIYFQGNSAPDKSGLPSDRFSAERTGGSVSTLTIQRTQQEDSAVYLCASSLAFRQETQYFGPGTRLLVL.

V gene TRBV5-6 combines with J gene TRBJ1-5, with 9 bases matching TRBD1. Per germline, CDR1 SGHDT and CDR2 YYEEEE. This CDR3 comprises 14 residues. V gave up 5 bases and J gave up 9 bases; unmatched junction bases: 9. The CDR3, as DNA: TGTGCCAGCAGTATTACAGGGGGCTATGGGCCCCAGCATTTT. This translates into CASSITGGYGPQHF.

This clone was counted once. This specimen includes other DNA sequences encoding the same CDR3. CDR3 sequence reads: CASSPSSYEQYF. For the CDR3, the DNA is TGTGCCAGCAGCCCATCATCCTACGAGCAGTACTTC. The gene calls are TRBV7-2 and TRBJ2-7; D ambiguous. V dropped 5 bases and J dropped 1 base, with 6 bases sitting between them. Germline CDR1 reads SGHTA; CDR2 reads FQGNSA. This CDR3 spans 12 amino acids.

The chain joins TRBV19 to TRBJ2-5; TRBD1 matches at 8 bases. Per germline, CDR1 LNHDA and CDR2 SQIVND (reference sequence). CDR3 length equals 16 residues. With V trimmed by 1 base and J by 1 base, 5 bases remained unmatched. CDR3 protein: CASSIVGTGTQETQYF. CDR3 DNA sequence: TGTGCCAGTAGTATAGTAGGGACAGGAACCCAAGAGACCCAGTACTTC.

This rearrangement joins TRBV4-1 to TRBJ1-2; D gene uncertain. The germline V gene encodes CDR1 MGHRA and CDR2 YSYEKL. CDR3 length: 14 residues. V shed 2 bases and J shed 2 bases, with 9 bases lying between them. As DNA, the CDR3 is TGCGCCAGCAGCCAACCCGACACGAACTATGGCTACACCTTC. Its protein is CASSQPDTNYGYTF.

Only one count was recorded for this clone. This chain joins TRBV20-1 and TRBJ2-1; 7 positions agree with TRBD2. The CDR3 length is 15 residues. The trim removed 3 bases at V and 2 bases at J, leaving 7 bases unmatched. In germline, CDR1 is DFQATT, CDR2 SNEGSKA (reference sequence). The CDR3: CSASVGRTAYNEQFF. In nucleotides, the CDR3 is TGCAGTGCTAGTGTCGGGAGGACGGCCTACAATGAGCAGTTCTTC.

V and J are TRBV6-5 and TRBJ1-1; perhaps TRBD1 as D (6 bases). The CDR3 runs 13 residues. V lost 6 bases, J lost 4 bases, and 12 bases lay in between. CDR1 and CDR2 from the germline V gene are MNHEY and SVGAGI. CDR3: CASSLHRATEAFF. CDR3 nucleotide sequence: TGTGCCAGCAGCCTCCACAGGGCCACTGAAGCTTTCTTT.

This chain links TRBV5-1 with TRBJ2-3, with D maybe TRBD1 (5 bases). In germline, CDR1 is SGHRS, CDR2 YFSETQ. CDR3 length: 14 amino acids. The V and J ends lost 4 bases and 0 bases respectively, with 9 bases between them. Here the CDR3 DNA reads TGCGCCAGCAGCCGACAGTCTAGCACAGATACGCAGTATTTT. Amino acid sequence: CASSRQSSTDTQYF.

In this sample, this clone turned up once. V usage is TRBV19 and J usage is TRBJ2-7, with 10 nucleotides matching TRBD2. With V trimmed by 6 bases and J by 2 bases, 7 bases remained unmatched. Germline V gene data show CDR1 as LNHDA and CDR2 as SQIVND (reference sequence). CDR3 size: 15 residues. The CDR3 DNA sequence: TGTGCCAGTAGGCAACGAGCGGGGGGGCCCTACGAGCAGTACTTC. Translated: CASRQRAGGPYEQYF.

The J gene is TRBJ1-5, the V gene TRBV29-1; 7 bases are shared with TRBD1. V lost 4 bases, J lost 7 bases, and 7 bases stayed unmatched. This CDR3 contains 13 residues. Per the germline V gene, CDR1 is SQVTM and CDR2 is ANQGSEA. The DNA for the CDR3 is TGCAGCGTTGCAGCAGGGGGGCAACAGCCCCAGCATTTT. Protein product: CSVAAGGQQPQHF.

The chain links TRBV5-4 to TRBJ2-3; 11 bases map to TRBD2. V was clipped by 1 base and J by 5 bases; unmatched bases: 3. Germline values: CDR1 SGHNT, CDR2 YYREEE (reference sequence). CDR3 size: 15 residues. The CDR3 DNA reads TGTGCCAGCAGCTTGCTAGCGGGGGGCGAAGATACGCAGTATTTT. Translation gives CASSLLAGGEDTQYF.

This chain joins TRBV29-1 and TRBJ2-3; 11 bases align to TRBD2. The CDR3 runs to 14 residues. Germline CDR1 and CDR2: SQVTM and ANQGSEA. With 6 bases clipped from V and 2 bases from J, the junction kept 4 bases outside the gene matches. CDR3 sequence: CSVGLAGLTDTQYF. The CDR3 DNA is TGCAGCGTCGGACTAGCGGGTCTCACAGATACGCAGTATTTT.

The chain employs TRBV7-9 and TRBJ2-6, with D perhaps TRBD1 (5 bases). The CDR3 extends over 16 amino acids. Germline V CDR1 and CDR2: SEHNR, FQNEAQ (reference sequence). Trimming stripped 5 bases from V and 0 bases from J, with 11 bases between. The CDR3 region is CASSADSHSGANVLTF. The CDR3 coding sequence is TGTGCCAGCAGCGCCGACAGTCACTCTGGGGCCAACGTCCTGACTTTC.

The chain joins TRBV4-3 to TRBJ2-2, with TRBD2 matching over 9 bases. With 1 base clipped from V and 6 bases from J, the junction kept 9 bases outside the gene matches. This CDR3 region has 17 residues. Germline-derived CDR1 and CDR2 are LGHNA and YSLEER. CDR3: CASSQGGLGGRAGELFF. The CDR3 DNA is TGCGCCAGCAGCCAAGGAGGTCTCGGCGGGAGGGCCGGGGAGCTGTTTTTT.

This clone was seen only once. The rearrangement uses TRBV21-1 and TRBJ2-1; TRBD1 is the table's D call and was not checked against the DNA. TRBV21-1 is termed a pseudogene. CDR3 length: 15 amino acids. CDR3 DNA: TGTGCCAGCAGGTTCGAGGGACAGGGACTAAATGAGCAGTTCTTC. As protein: CASRFEGQGLNEQFF.

This chain uses TRBV7-2 with TRBJ2-3, with TRBD2 as a possible D gene (5 bases). This CDR3 comprises 15 residues. Looked up from germline, CDR1 is SGHTA and CDR2 is FQGNSA. Trimming pared 5 bases from V and 2 bases from J, leaving 14 bases between. This CDR3 reads CASSPHGLDTDTQYF. For the CDR3, the DNA is TGTGCCAGCAGCCCCCATGGACTCGACACAGATACGCAGTATTTT.

V usage is TRBV6-5 and J usage is TRBJ2-4, with a weak D call TRBD2 (5 bases). The CDR3 contains 15 residues. The V gene lost 6 bases and the J gene lost 0 bases, with 12 bases spanning the gap. Germline V gene lookup returns CDR1 MNHEY and CDR2 SVGAGI. CDR3 in DNA: TGTGCCAGCAGGAGGGTCGATATAGCCAAAAACATTCAGTACTTC. This codes for CASRRVDIAKNIQYF.

The chain joins TRBV29-1 to TRBJ2-7; 8 bases are a match to TRBD2. Germline values: CDR1 SQVTM, CDR2 ANQGSEA. V was pared by 7 bases and J by 7 bases, with 18 bases of the junction left unmatched. This CDR3 is built from 15 residues. CDR3 region: CSATFFAGGLGEQYF. CDR3 bases: TGCAGCGCCACCTTCTTTGCGGGGGGCCTAGGGGAGCAGTACTTC.